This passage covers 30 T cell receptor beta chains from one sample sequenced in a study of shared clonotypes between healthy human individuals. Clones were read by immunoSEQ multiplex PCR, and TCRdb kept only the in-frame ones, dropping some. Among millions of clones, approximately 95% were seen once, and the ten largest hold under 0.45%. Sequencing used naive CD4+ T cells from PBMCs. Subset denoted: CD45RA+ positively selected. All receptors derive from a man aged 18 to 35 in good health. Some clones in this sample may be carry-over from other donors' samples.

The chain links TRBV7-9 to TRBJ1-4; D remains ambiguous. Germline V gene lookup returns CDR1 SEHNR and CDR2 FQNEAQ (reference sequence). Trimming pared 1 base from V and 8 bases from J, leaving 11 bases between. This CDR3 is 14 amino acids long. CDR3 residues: CASSLGISGEKLFF. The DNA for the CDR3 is TGTGCCAGCAGCTTAGGAATCTCGGGGGAAAAACTGTTTTTT. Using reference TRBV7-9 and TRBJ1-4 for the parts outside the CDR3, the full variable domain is DTGVSQNPRHKITKRGQNVTFRCDPISEHNRLYWYRQTLGQGPEFLTYFQNEAQLEKSRLLSDRFSAERPKGSFSTLEIQRTEQGDSAMYLCASSLGISGEKLFFGSGTQLSVL.

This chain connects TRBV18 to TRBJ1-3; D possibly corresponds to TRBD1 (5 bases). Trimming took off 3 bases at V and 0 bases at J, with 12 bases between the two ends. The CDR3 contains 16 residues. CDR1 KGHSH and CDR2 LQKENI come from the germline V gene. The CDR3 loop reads CASSPVRQSSGNTIYF. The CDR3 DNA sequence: TGTGCCAGCTCACCTGTGCGACAGTCCTCTGGAAACACCATATATTTT.

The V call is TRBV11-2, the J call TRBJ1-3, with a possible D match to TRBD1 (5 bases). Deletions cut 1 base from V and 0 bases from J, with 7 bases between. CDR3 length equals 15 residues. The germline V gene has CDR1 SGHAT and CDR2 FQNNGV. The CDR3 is CASSLGQFSGNTIYF. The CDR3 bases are TGTGCCAGCAGCTTAGGACAGTTCTCTGGAAACACCATATATTTT.

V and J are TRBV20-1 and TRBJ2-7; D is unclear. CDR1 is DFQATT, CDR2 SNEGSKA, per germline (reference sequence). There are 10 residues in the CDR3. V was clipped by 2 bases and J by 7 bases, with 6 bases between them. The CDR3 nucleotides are TGCAGTGCTAGACATCATGAGCAGTACTTC. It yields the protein CSARHHEQYF.

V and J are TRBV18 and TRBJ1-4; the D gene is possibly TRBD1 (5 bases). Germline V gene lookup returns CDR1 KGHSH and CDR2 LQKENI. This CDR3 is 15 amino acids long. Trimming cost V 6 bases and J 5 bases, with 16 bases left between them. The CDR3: CASSSNQGTNEKLFF. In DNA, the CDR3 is TGTGCCAGCTCGTCAAACCAGGGCACGAATGAAAAACTGTTTTTT.

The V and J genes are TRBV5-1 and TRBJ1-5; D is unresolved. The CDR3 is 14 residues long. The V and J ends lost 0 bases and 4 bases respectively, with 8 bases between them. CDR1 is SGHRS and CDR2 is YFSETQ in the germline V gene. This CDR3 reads CASSLDGVNQPQHF. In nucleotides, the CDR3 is TGCGCCAGCAGCTTGGACGGGGTTAATCAGCCCCAGCATTTT.

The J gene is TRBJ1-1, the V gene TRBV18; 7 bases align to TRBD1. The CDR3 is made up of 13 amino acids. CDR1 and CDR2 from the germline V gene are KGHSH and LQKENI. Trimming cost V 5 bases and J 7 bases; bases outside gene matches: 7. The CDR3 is CASSSRDSNEAFF. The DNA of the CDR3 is TGTGCCAGCTCATCCCGGGACAGCAATGAAGCTTTCTTT. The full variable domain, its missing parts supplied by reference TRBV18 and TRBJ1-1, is NAGVMQNPRHLVRRRGQEARLRCSPMKGHSHVYWYRQLPEEGLKFMVYLQKENIIDESGMPKERFSAEFPKEGPSILRIQQVVRGDSAAYFCASSSRDSNEAFFGQGTRLTVV.

In DNA form, the CDR3 reads TGTGCCAGCAGTTTTCCTAGCGGGAAAAATGAGCAGTTCTTC. Its protein is CASSFPSGKNEQFF. V and J are TRBV28 and TRBJ2-1; 9 bases agree with TRBD2. The CDR3 totals 14 residues. J was trimmed by 7 bases and V by 3 bases; bases with no gene match: 4. Germline CDR1 is MDHEN and CDR2 is SYDVKM.

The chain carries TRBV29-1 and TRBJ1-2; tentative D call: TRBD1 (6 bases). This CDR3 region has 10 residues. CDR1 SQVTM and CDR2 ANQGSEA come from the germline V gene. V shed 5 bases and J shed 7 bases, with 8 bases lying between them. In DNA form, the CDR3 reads TGCAGCGTTACAGGGAGTGGCTACACCTTC. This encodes CSVTGSGYTF. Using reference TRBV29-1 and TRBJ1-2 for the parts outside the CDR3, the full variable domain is SAVISQKPSRDICQRGTSLTIQCQVDSQVTMMFWYRQQPGQSLTLIATANQGSEATYESGFVIDKFPISRPNLTFSTLTVSNMSPEDSSIYLCSVTGSGYTFGSGTRLTVV.

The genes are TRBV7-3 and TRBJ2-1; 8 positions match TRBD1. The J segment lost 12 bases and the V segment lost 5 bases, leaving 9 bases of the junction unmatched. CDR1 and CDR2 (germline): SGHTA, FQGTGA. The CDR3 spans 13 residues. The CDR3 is CASSADRVGRQFF. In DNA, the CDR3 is TGTGCCAGCAGCGCGGACAGGGTAGGTAGGCAGTTCTTC.

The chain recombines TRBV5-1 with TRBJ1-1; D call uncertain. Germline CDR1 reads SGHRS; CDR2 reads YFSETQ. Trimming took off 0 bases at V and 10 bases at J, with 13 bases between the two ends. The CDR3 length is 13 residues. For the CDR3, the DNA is TGCGCCAGCAGCTTGGGTGACCCCATGATAGCTTTCTTT. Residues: CASSLGDPMIAFF.

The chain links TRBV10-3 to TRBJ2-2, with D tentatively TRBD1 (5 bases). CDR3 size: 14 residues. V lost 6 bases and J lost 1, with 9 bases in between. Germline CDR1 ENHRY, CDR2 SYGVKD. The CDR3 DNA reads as TGTGCCATCAGCATAACAGGGAACACCGGGGAGCTGTTTTTT. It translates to CAISITGNTGELFF.

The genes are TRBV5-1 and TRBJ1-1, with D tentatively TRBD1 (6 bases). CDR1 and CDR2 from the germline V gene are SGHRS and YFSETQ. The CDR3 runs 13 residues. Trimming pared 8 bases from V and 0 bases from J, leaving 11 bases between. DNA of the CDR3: TGCGCCAGTAACAGGGAGATGAACACTGAAGCTTTCTTT. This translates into CASNREMNTEAFF.

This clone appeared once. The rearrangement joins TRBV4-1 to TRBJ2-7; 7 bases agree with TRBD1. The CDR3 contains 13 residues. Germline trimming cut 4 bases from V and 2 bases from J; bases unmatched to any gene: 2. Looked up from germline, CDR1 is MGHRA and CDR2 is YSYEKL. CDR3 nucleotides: TGCGCCAGCAGCCGGGACAGCCCCTACGAGCAGTACTTC. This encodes CASSRDSPYEQYF.

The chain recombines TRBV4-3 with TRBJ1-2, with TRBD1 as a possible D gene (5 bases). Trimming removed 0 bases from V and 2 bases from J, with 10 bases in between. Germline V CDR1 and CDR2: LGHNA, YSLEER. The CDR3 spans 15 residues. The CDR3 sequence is CASSQDTRGNYGYTF. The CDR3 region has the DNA TGCGCCAGCAGCCAAGATACTAGGGGAAACTATGGCTACACCTTC.

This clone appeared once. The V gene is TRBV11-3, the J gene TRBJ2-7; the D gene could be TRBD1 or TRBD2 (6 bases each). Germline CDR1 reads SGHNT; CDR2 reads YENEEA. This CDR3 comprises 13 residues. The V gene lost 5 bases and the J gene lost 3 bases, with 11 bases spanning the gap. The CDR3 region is CASSPGGNYEQYF. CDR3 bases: TGTGCCAGCAGCCCCGGGGGCAACTACGAGCAGTACTTC.

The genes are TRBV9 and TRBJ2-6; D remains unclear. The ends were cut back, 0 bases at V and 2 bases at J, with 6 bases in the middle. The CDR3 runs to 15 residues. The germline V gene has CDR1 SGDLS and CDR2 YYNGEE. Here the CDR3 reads CASSVANTGANVLTF. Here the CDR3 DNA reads TGTGCCAGCAGCGTAGCTAACACTGGGGCCAACGTCCTGACTTTC.

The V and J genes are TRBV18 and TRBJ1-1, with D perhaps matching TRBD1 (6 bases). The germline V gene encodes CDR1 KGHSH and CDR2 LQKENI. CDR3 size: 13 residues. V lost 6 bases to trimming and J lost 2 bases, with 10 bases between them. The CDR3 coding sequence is TGTGCCAGCTCGGCGGGGGCTAACACTGAAGCTTTCTTT. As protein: CASSAGANTEAFF.

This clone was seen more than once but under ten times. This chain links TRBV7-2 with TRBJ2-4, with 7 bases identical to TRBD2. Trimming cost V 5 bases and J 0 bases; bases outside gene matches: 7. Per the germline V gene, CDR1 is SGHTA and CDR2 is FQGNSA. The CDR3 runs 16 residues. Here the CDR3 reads CASSPHSGIAKNIQYF. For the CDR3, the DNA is TGTGCCAGCAGCCCCCACAGCGGGATAGCCAAAAACATTCAGTACTTC.

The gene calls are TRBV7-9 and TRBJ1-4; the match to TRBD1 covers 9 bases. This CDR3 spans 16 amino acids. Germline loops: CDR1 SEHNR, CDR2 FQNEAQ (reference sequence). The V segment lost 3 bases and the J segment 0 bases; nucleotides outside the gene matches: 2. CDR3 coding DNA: TGTGCCAGCAGCTTCGGACAGGGGTCAACTAATGAAAAACTGTTTTTT. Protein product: CASSFGQGSTNEKLFF.

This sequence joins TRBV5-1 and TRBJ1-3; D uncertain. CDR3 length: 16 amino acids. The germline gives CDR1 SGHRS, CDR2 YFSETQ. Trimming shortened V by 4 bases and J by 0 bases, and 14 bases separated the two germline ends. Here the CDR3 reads CASSKQSGPSGNTIYF. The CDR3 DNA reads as TGCGCCAGCAGCAAACAATCCGGGCCCTCTGGAAACACCATATATTTT.

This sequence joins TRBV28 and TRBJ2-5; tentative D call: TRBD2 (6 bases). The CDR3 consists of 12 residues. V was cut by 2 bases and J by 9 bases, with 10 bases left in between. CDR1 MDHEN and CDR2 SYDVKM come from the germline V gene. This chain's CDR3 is CASSLAGRSQYF. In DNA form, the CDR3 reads TGTGCCAGCAGTTTAGCAGGGAGGTCCCAGTACTTC.

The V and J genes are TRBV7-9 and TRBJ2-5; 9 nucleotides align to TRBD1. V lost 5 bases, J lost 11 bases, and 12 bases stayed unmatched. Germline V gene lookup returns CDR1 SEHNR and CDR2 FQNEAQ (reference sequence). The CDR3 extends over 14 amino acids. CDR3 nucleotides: TGTGCCAGCAGCCCGGGCGGGACAGGGAGAAGTCAGTACTTC. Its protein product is CASSPGGTGRSQYF.

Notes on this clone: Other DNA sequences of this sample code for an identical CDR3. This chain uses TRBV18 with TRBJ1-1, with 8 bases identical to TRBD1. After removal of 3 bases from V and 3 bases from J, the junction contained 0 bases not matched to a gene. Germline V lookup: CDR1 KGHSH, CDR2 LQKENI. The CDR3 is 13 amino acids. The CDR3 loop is CASSPTGDTEAFF. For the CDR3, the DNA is TGTGCCAGCTCACCGACAGGGGACACTGAAGCTTTCTTT. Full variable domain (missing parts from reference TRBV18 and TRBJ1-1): NAGVMQNPRHLVRRRGQEARLRCSPMKGHSHVYWYRQLPEEGLKFMVYLQKENIIDESGMPKERFSAEFPKEGPSILRIQQVVRGDSAAYFCASSPTGDTEAFFGQGTRLTVV.

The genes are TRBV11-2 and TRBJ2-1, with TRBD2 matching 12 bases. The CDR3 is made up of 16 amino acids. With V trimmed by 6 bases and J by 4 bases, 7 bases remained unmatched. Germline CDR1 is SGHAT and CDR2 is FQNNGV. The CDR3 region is CASRPLAGGLYNEQFF. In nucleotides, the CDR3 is TGTGCCAGCAGACCACTAGCGGGAGGCCTATACAATGAGCAGTTCTTC.

The CDR3, as DNA: TGTGCCAGCAGCCTCGACAGGGTCAGCTCCTACAATGAGCAGTTCTTC. This gives the protein CASSLDRVSSYNEQFF. The J gene is TRBJ2-1, the V gene TRBV14; 7 bases match TRBD1. Germline V CDR1 and CDR2: SGHDN, FVKESK. J lost 0 bases, V lost 4 bases, and 6 bases had no gene match. The CDR3 is 16 residues long.

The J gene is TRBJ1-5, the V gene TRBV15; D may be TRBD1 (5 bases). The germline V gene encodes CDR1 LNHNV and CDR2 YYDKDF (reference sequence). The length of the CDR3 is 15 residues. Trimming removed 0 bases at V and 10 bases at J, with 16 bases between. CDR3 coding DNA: TGTGCCACCAGCAGAGATACCTCGGCGGGACCACCCCAGCATTTT. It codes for CATSRDTSAGPPQHF. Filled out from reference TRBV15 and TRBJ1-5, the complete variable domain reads DAMVIQNPRYQVTQFGKPVTLSCSQTLNHNVMYWYQQKSSQAPKLLFHYYDKDFNNEADTPDNFQSRRPNTSFCFLDIRSPGLGDTAMYLCATSRDTSAGPPQHFGDGTRLSIL.

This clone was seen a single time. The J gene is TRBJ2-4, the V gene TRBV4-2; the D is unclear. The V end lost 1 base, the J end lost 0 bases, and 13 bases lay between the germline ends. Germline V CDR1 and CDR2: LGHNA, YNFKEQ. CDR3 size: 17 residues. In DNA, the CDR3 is TGTGCCAGCAGCCAAGTCGGGCCGGCCCTAGCCAAAAACATTCAGTACTTC. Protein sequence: CASSQVGPALAKNIQYF.

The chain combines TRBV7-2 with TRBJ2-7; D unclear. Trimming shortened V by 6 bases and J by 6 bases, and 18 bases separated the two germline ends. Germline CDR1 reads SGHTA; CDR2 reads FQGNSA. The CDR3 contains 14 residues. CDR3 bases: TGTGCCAGCAGTTTTAGCACCGACCTCTTCGAGCAGTACTTC. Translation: CASSFSTDLFEQYF.

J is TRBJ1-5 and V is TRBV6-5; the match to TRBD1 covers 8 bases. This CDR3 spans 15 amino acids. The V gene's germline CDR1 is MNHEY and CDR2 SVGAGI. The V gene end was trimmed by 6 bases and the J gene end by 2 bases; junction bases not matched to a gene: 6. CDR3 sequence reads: CASSRDRFGNQPQHF. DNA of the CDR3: TGTGCCAGCAGCCGGGACAGGTTTGGCAATCAGCCCCAGCATTTT.